This is a list of T cell receptor beta chains from one sample in a study of blood T cell repertoires in COVID-19. TCRdb keeps only in-frame clones here, not all; method: immunoSEQ multiplex PCR. Among 250,000 or so clones listed, about nine tenths were seen once. The sample consisted of peripheral blood. These receptors all come from a woman aged 55 to 70 with acute or convalescent COVID-19. Each CDR3 is given with its conserved first and last residue. D genes are given only for firm matches. Clone size, where shown, is once, few, many, or a class for clones that have expanded.

d_call	clone_size	v_call	j_call	cdr3_aa	cdr3_nt
-	-	TRBV27	TRBJ1-1	CASSLSWSGDTEAFF	TGTGCCAGCAGTTTATCGTGGTCGGGAGACACTGAAGCTTTCTTT
TRBD1	-	TRBV4-3	TRBJ2-7	CASSRKDRGRIYEQYF	TGCGCCAGCAGCCGAAAGGACAGGGGGCGAATCTACGAGCAGTACTTC
TRBD1	-	TRBV5-1	TRBJ2-2	CASSYGTGVSTGELFF	TGCGCCAGCAGCTACGGGACAGGGGTTAGCACCGGGGAGCTGTTTTTT
-	-	TRBV6-5	TRBJ2-7	CASRGTGSYEQYF	TGTGCCAGCAGAGGAACAGGGAGCTACGAGCAGTACTTC
TRBD1	-	TRBV12-3/TRBV12-4	TRBJ1-1	CASRRDRAEAFF	TGTGCCAGCAGGCGTGACAGGGCTGAAGCTTTCTTT
TRBD1	-	TRBV6-1	TRBJ1-6	CASSETGGRSPLHF	TGTGCCAGCAGTGAAACAGGGGGCAGATCACCCCTCCACTTT
TRBD1	-	TRBV2	TRBJ1-1	CASGGQLRNTEAFF	TGTGCCAGCGGGGGACAGCTGAGGAACACTGAAGCTTTCTTT
TRBD2	-	TRBV7-2	TRBJ2-4	CASSLGVRGENIQYF	TGTGCCAGCAGCTTAGGTGTCCGGGGGGAGAACATTCAGTACTTC
TRBD2	once	TRBV24-1	TRBJ2-3	CATSDFRAGATDTQYF	TGTGCCACCAGTGATTTTAGGGCGGGAGCAACAGATACGCAGTATTTT
-	-	TRBV19	TRBJ1-2	CASRTAFYGYTF	TGTGCCAGTAGGACAGCATTTTATGGCTACACCTTC
-	-	TRBV6-6	TRBJ1-4	CASSHGTHTNEKLFF	TGTGCCAGCAGCCATGGGACTCATACTAATGAAAAACTGTTTTTT
-	few	TRBV18	TRBJ2-7	CASSPLQGNYEQYF	TGTGCCAGCTCACCGCTACAGGGTAACTACGAGCAGTACTTC
-	-	TRBV28	TRBJ2-7	CATGTGRDEQYF	TGTGCCACCGGTACAGGGCGCGACGAGCAGTACTTC
TRBD1	-	TRBV5-6	TRBJ1-2	CASSTDRGLDGYTF	TGTGCCAGCAGTACCGACAGGGGGCTCGATGGCTACACCTTC
TRBD1	-	TRBV30	TRBJ2-7	CAWSSGTGIKFQYF	TGTGCCTGGAGCTCCGGGACAGGGATTAAGTTTCAGTACTTC
TRBD1	-	TRBV5-1	TRBJ2-5	CASSLTSQGAGKTQYF	TGCGCCAGCAGCTTGACATCACAGGGGGCTGGGAAGACCCAGTACTTC
-	-	TRBV19	TRBJ1-5	CASSIPPVGNQPQHF	TGTGCCAGTAGTATACCCCCCGTTGGCAATCAGCCCCAGCATTTT
TRBD2	-	TRBV19	TRBJ2-3	CASSISGGRKDTQYF	TGTGCCAGTAGTATTTCGGGAGGGCGTAAAGATACGCAGTATTTT
TRBD1	-	TRBV5-1	TRBJ2-1	CASSSGWDRGNEQFF	TGCGCCAGCAGCTCTGGATGGGACAGGGGCAATGAGCAGTTCTTC
-	once	TRBV3-1/TRBV3-2	TRBJ1-4	CASSQPDGVAYEKLFF	TGTGCCAGCAGCCAACCAGACGGGGTGGCCTATGAAAAACTGTTTTTT
TRBD1	-	TRBV7-2	TRBJ1-4	CASSPRTGNEKLFF	TGTGCCAGCAGCCCACGGACAGGGAATGAAAAACTGTTTTTT
TRBD2	-	TRBV7-8	TRBJ2-5	CASSSLAGEETQYF	TGTGCCAGCAGCTCACTAGCGGGGGAAGAGACCCAGTACTTC
TRBD2	-	TRBV11-2	TRBJ2-3	CASSSPGLAGNVDTQYF	TGTGCCAGCAGCTCCCCCGGACTAGCGGGAAATGTAGATACGCAGTATTTT
-	-	TRBV21-1	TRBJ1-5	CAPGWGRGLYQPQHF	TGTGCCCCCGGCTGGGGCAGGGGGTTGTACCAGCCCCAGCATTTT
-	-	TRBV5-4	TRBJ1-4	CASSQGSNEKLFF	TGTGCCAGCAGCCAAGGGAGTAATGAAAAACTGTTTTTT
TRBD1	-	TRBV5-6	TRBJ2-2	CASSRGQGRIGGTGELFF	TGTGCCAGCAGCCGAGGACAGGGGCGGATCGGTGGGACCGGGGAGCTGTTTTTT
TRBD1	-	TRBV7-2	TRBJ2-7	CASSLRTGTYEQYF	TGTGCCAGCAGCCTCCGGACAGGAACCTACGAGCAGTACTTC
-	once	TRBV24-1	TRBJ2-1	CATERAFSNEQFF	TGTGCCACCGAGAGGGCCTTCAGCAATGAGCAGTTCTTC
TRBD2	-	TRBV28	TRBJ2-7	CASSFKAGNTYEQYF	TGTGCCAGCAGTTTCAAAGCGGGAAACACCTACGAGCAGTACTTC
TRBD1	-	TRBV25-1	TRBJ2-5	CASSGTGLETQYF	TGTGCCAGCAGTGGGACAGGGTTGGAGACCCAGTACTTC
-	-	TRBV14	TRBJ1-1	CASSQRGLVGGKAFF	TGTGCCAGCAGCCAACGAGGGTTAGTGGGCGGGAAAGCTTTCTTT
-	-	TRBV28	TRBJ1-3	CASSLFINTGLSGNTIYF	TGTGCCAGCAGTTTATTCATTAACACGGGTCTCTCTGGAAACACCATATATTTT
TRBD2	-	TRBV5-8	TRBJ2-1	CASSLVKTSGSTYNEQFF	TGTGCCAGCAGCTTGGTCAAGACTAGCGGGAGTACCTACAATGAGCAGTTCTTC
-	-	TRBV28	TRBJ1-6	CASYSRGLNSPLHF	TGTGCCAGCTACAGTCGGGGTCTGAATTCACCCCTCCACTTT
-	-	TRBV9	TRBJ2-5	CASSVEAARGVQETQYF	TGTGCCAGCAGCGTAGAGGCCGCCAGGGGGGTTCAAGAGACCCAGTACTTC
-	-	TRBV7-9	TRBJ1-2	CASSRRVGELNYGYTF	TGTGCCAGCAGCCGCAGAGTCGGGGAGTTAAACTATGGCTACACCTTC
TRBD2	-	TRBV5-1	TRBJ2-1	CASRLGTSGNEQFF	TGCGCCAGCAGACTGGGGACTAGTGGGAATGAGCAGTTCTTC
TRBD2	-	TRBV19	TRBJ2-1	CASSPTSGRGNEQFF	TGTGCCAGTAGCCCGACTAGCGGGAGAGGGAATGAGCAGTTCTTC
-	-	TRBV29-1	TRBJ1-2	CSVEFDTFNYGYTF	TGCAGCGTTGAATTCGACACCTTTAACTATGGCTACACCTTC